This TCR beta chain was recovered during a study of T cell responses to AZD1222 COVID-19 vaccine (dated by TCRdb to the early 2020s). Looking at the study overall: AZD1222 recipients given second doses at about 4 weeks or at about 12 weeks were pooled, since spike-specific TCR depth and breadth were not found to differ between the two schedules. Trial participants were enrolled by age into subgroups of 18-55, 56-69 and 70-plus years, and roughly 150, 30 and 60 TCR-sequenced participants, respectively, were included in these subgroups. A total of 230 to 250 trial participants underwent TCR sequencing, of whom some 200 had received two doses of AZD1222 and about 25 had received two doses of the MenACWY control vaccine.

The CDR3 regions of human TCRbeta chains were subjected to immunosequencing. The source study handled its data this way. Repertoire TCRs were checked for matches against a reference library of SARS-CoV-2-specific TCRs that had been generated using the MIRA antigen-specificity platform. Breadth was defined as the fraction of unique TCRs that were SARS-CoV-2-associated. Depth was defined as the fraction of total T cells that were SARS-CoV-2-associated. Using the MIRA data, each spike-specific TCR was assigned both to the spike region to which the TCR was reactive and to a CD4 or CD8 class. Log10-transformed breadth and depth values were compared by one-way ANOVA with Sidak's multiple comparisons tests. The table was pulled from immuneACCESS by TCRdb, which kept in-frame rearrangements only. Such tables lose some clones; where checked, under half of the loss comes from unresolved V genes, and the rest has no known cause. V and J calls plus clone size are reproduced from that table; the DNA served to infer D and trimming. Here the sample has approximately 170,000 clones; 85% to 90% occur a single time. Jointly, the top ten make up 6.9% of the sample.

To note about this clone: The antigen it binds to is not known. No base qualities exist here, and no much larger clone lies one base off it.

The research as a whole found: A significant rise in spike-specific TCR breadth and depth was observed after two AZD1222 doses relative to day 0 and relative to MenACWY recipients. Because no samples from the day 14 peak response were available, repertoires could be characterized only after the peak T cell response. In the small 56-69-year group, the increase in depth fell short of significance, most likely because of low power. CD4 TCRs associated with the vaccine covered the entire spike protein, and the dominant responses were in regions 160-218 and 743-854. Participants were mostly white British, with more females than males. The authors suggested clonal diversity may have been underestimated. Epitopes outside the regions mutated in the B.1.351 and B.1.1.7 variants were reportedly recognized by nearly half of the unique spike-specific TCRs. Conclusions about previously exposed vaccinees are limited, since just five or six AZD1222 recipients were seropositive for SARS-CoV-2 at baseline.

The label giving this sample's time point can be read as: baseline before first vaccination. The vaccinee samples were drawn from two UK trials, COV001 and COV002, one of which was a single-blind randomized controlled phase 2/3 trial testing AZD1222 (ChAdOx1 nCoV-19) in healthy adults. For TCRbeta chain sequencing, PBMC samples from trial participants were taken at day 0 and at day 28 after the second dose. The receptor's source is an adult in good health. The specimen comprised peripheral blood, sampled on day 0 of AZD1222 vaccination.

The CDR3 has the sequence CASMGSTYSNQPQHF. The nucleotides are TGTGCCAGCATGGGGAGCACTTATAGCAATCAGCCCCAGCATTTT. The chain couples TRBV6-5 to TRBJ1-5; there is no confident call for the D gene. V and J are truncated by 7 bases and 0 bases respectively, leaving an intervening sequence of 13 bases. Its CDR3 holds 15 amino acids, cysteine through phenylalanine. Of the read, only the CDR3 DNA is kept; its 45 bases are in frame from base 1. According to the germline V gene, CDR1 reads MNHEY and CDR2 reads SVGAGI.